The clone carrying this T cell receptor beta chain was found many times. What it binds is not known. Other DNA sequences from this sample encode an identical CDR3 as well. This entry is derived from a study of metastatic and nonmetastatic thyroid tumors. About the research overall: Repertoires from malignant and benign thyroid patients were compared across blood and tumor or nodule tissue.

Thyroid surgery took place with no prior treatment in any patient. Source study methods: Differences in CDR3 between clinicopathological groups were drawn on to build a classifier intended to discriminate distant-metastatic papillary thyroid cancer patients. TCRdb re-processed the PCR reads through MiXCR. These V and J calls rely on TCRdb rather than the paper's analysis. The table records about 82,000 clones, about an eighth of them present only once. The CDR3 is 13 residues long. Germline CDR1 and CDR2: SGDLS and YYNGEE. V was pared by 3 bases and J by 0 bases, with 7 bases between. Study-wide results and limits: It was reportedly found that TCR beta diversity was significantly higher in malignant thyroid tumors than in benign nodules, a difference seen in both blood and tumor samples.

This sequence joins TRBV9 and TRBJ2-7; D ambiguous. Sequencing was performed on tumor tissue. The receptor comes from a female donor with papillary thyroid cancer or a benign thyroid nodule (not recorded which). Some clones in this sample may be carry-over from other donors' samples. The CDR3 loop is CASSAPSSYEQYF. The CDR3 DNA reads TGTGCCAGCAGCGCCCCGAGCTCCTACGAGCAGTACTTC.